The rows below give T cell receptor beta chains drawn from one sample of a study of blood T cell repertoires in COVID-19. Here immunoSEQ multiplex PCR was the method, and the copy in TCRdb shows in-frame clones only, minus some. The table has about 190,000 clones, 80% to 90% seen once. Sample: peripheral blood. These receptors all stem from a human donor in a cohort sampled during active COVID-19. The CDR3 runs from the conserved cysteine through the conserved F or W. Each record gives: V gene, clone size, J gene, D gene, CDR3 protein, CDR3 DNA. The D gene is left open where the match is weak. For some rows the clone size is stated as once, few or many, or as a class when expanded; others skip it.

V gene: TRBV11-2
clone size: NA
J gene: TRBJ1-4
D gene: TRBD1
CDR3 protein: CASSPGGGTANEKLFF
CDR3 DNA: TGTGCCAGCAGCCCCGGAGGGGGGACAGCTAATGAAAAACTGTTTTTT

V gene: TRBV6-2/TRBV6-3
clone size: NA
J gene: TRBJ1-2
D gene: TRBD1
CDR3 protein: CASSPGTASNGYGYTF
CDR3 DNA: TGTGCCAGCAGTCCCGGGACAGCCTCAAATGGCTATGGCTACACCTTC

V gene: TRBV27
clone size: NA
J gene: TRBJ1-5
D gene: NA
CDR3 protein: CASSSGHDTVYSNQPQHF
CDR3 DNA: TGTGCCAGCAGTTCGGGACACGACACCGTTTATAGCAATCAGCCCCAGCATTTT

V gene: TRBV6-5
clone size: once
J gene: TRBJ1-2
D gene: TRBD1
CDR3 protein: CASSLTGAHGYTF
CDR3 DNA: TGTGCCAGCAGTTTAACAGGGGCGCACGGCTACACCTTC

V gene: TRBV6-6
clone size: NA
J gene: TRBJ1-5
D gene: NA
CDR3 protein: CASNTYNQPQHF
CDR3 DNA: TGTGCCAGCAATACTTATAATCAGCCCCAGCATTTT

V gene: TRBV18
clone size: once
J gene: TRBJ2-1
D gene: TRBD1
CDR3 protein: CASSSAPGTGDYNEQFF
CDR3 DNA: TGTGCCAGCTCATCTGCCCCCGGGACAGGAGACTACAATGAGCAGTTCTTC

V gene: TRBV7-3
clone size: NA
J gene: TRBJ2-5
D gene: TRBD2
CDR3 protein: CASSLGASGGQETQYF
CDR3 DNA: TGTGCCAGCAGCTTAGGGGCTAGCGGGGGGCAAGAGACCCAGTACTTC

V gene: TRBV6-5
clone size: NA
J gene: TRBJ1-3
D gene: NA
CDR3 protein: CASSYSTGGSTIYF
CDR3 DNA: TGTGCCAGCAGTTACTCGACTGGTGGAAGCACCATATATTTT

V gene: TRBV7-6
clone size: NA
J gene: TRBJ1-6
D gene: NA
CDR3 protein: CASSHPISLNSPLHF
CDR3 DNA: TGTGCCAGCAGCCACCCCATTAGTCTCAATTCACCCCTCCACTTT

V gene: TRBV28
clone size: once
J gene: TRBJ2-1
D gene: TRBD2
CDR3 protein: CASSGTSREQFF
CDR3 DNA: TGTGCCAGCAGCGGGACTAGCCGTGAGCAGTTCTTC

V gene: TRBV18
clone size: NA
J gene: TRBJ1-1
D gene: NA
CDR3 protein: CASSPGQNTEAFF
CDR3 DNA: TGTGCCAGCTCACCGGGGCAGAACACTGAAGCTTTCTTT

V gene: TRBV6-6
clone size: once
J gene: TRBJ1-6
D gene: TRBD1
CDR3 protein: CASSTPGTGDGAPLHF
CDR3 DNA: TGTGCCAGCAGTACACCCGGGACAGGGGACGGAGCACCCCTCCACTTT